The rows below give T cell receptor beta chains drawn from one sample of a study of T cell responses to AZD1222 COVID-19 vaccine. The assay was immunoSEQ multiplex PCR, and TCRdb's table has in-frame clones only and misses some. The sample includes tens of thousands of clones, about 91% seen only once; the top ten take roughly 10%. The source material was peripheral blood, sampled 28 days after the second dose of the MenACWY control vaccine. Receptors were obtained from an adult who received the MenACWY meningococcal vaccine as a control. The CDR3 runs from the conserved cysteine through the conserved F or W. A D gene is named only where the DNA matches it firmly. The size of a clone is reported for some rows only, either as once, few or many, or as a class for expanded clones.

v_call,cdr3_length,d_call,j_call,clone_size,cdr3_nt,cdr3_aa
TRBV7-3,15,TRBD2,TRBJ2-1,.,TGTGCCAGCAGCCGGTCCAGCGGGGGATACAATGAGCAGTTCTTC,CASSRSSGGYNEQFF
TRBV7-2,13,TRBD1,TRBJ1-2,.,TGTGCCAGCAGCTGGGACAGGAGCTATGGCTACACCTTC,CASSWDRSYGYTF
TRBV4-2,18,TRBD2,TRBJ2-2,.,TGTGCCAGCAGCCAAGGGAGCCGCGGGGGGGCTAATACCGGGGAGCTGTTTTTT,CASSQGSRGGANTGELFF
TRBV5-1,14,.,TRBJ1-3,.,TGCGCCAGCAGCTTGGAAAGCTCTGGAAACACCATATATTTT,CASSLESSGNTIYF
TRBV19,14,TRBD2,TRBJ2-3,few,TGTGCCAGCGGGAGCGGGGGGGCGTTAGATACGCAGTATTTT,CASGSGGALDTQYF
TRBV5-8,15,.,TRBJ1-4,.,TGTGCCAGCAGAATTTACAGGGCGACTAATGAAAAACTGTTTTTT,CASRIYRATNEKLFF
TRBV19,15,.,TRBJ1-4,.,TGTGCCAGTAGTATAGGAGGTCAAGACGGTGAAAAACTGTTTTTT,CASSIGGQDGEKLFF
TRBV9,14,.,TRBJ2-7,once,TGTGCCAGCAGCGTAGGAGACGGGACCTACGAGCAGTACTTC,CASSVGDGTYEQYF
TRBV2,13,.,TRBJ1-1,once,TGTGCCAGCAGTCCCGAGGGTAACACTGAAGCTTTCTTT,CASSPEGNTEAFF
TRBV20-1,11,.,TRBJ1-1,.,TGCAGTGCTAGAGACGAGATCGAAGCTTTCTTT,CSARDEIEAFF
TRBV5-4,15,.,TRBJ2-7,.,TGTGCCAGCAGCTCGGCCTCCGGCCTTCTTTACGAGCAGTACTTC,CASSSASGLLYEQYF
TRBV7-2,13,.,TRBJ2-2,.,TGTGCCAGCAGCTTCTTACTCACCGGGGAGCTGTTTTTT,CASSFLLTGELFF
TRBV5-1,13,.,TRBJ1-1,.,TGCGCCAGCAGCTTAAAGGGTGACACTGAAGCTTTCTTT,CASSLKGDTEAFF
TRBV6-5,12,.,TRBJ2-7,.,TGTGCCAGCAGTACCCAGGGCTACGAGCAGTACTTC,CASSTQGYEQYF
TRBV4-1,15,TRBD1,TRBJ2-1,medium-sized,TGCGCCAGCAGCCAATCAAGGGGGCCCTACAATGAGCAGTTCTTC,CASSQSRGPYNEQFF